This T cell receptor beta chain was found in a study of immune evolution from preneoplasia to lung adenocarcinoma. About the research overall: HLA loss of heterozygosity: about 7% AIS, around 16% MIA, over 25% ADC, none AAH. Regarding the study as a whole: KRAS-mutant nodules had the highest T cell clonality.

The table came from immunoSEQ multiplex PCR; TCRdb's copy has only in-frame clones and leaves some out. The data hold about 9,500 clones, with around 91% observed a single time. Two lung cancer pathologists independently confirmed each histologic diagnosis. After pathologic assessment, macro-dissection selected premalignant or tumor cells for extraction. This CDR3 has 14 amino acids. V gave up 5 bases and J gave up 1 base; unmatched junction bases: 7. CDR1 is SQVTM and CDR2 is ANQGSEA in the germline V gene. Details on this clone: Antigen unknown.

The origin of this receptor is a person aged 65-85 years with invasive lung adenocarcinoma. V gene TRBV29-1 combines with J gene TRBJ1-2, with 7 bases lining up with TRBD1. The material sequenced was FFPE invasive lung adenocarcinoma tissue. This CDR3 reads CSVKQGKDNYGYTF. The CDR3 DNA is TGCAGCGTTAAACAGGGGAAGGATAACTATGGCTACACCTTC.